This T cell receptor (beta chain) was recovered during a study of cytomegalovirus exposure and HLA in healthy donors. Study findings and constraints: A later analysis reported that several of the most significant clusters appeared to be linked to common viral pathogens, among them Epstein-Barr virus. One variant, a missense change in DCLRE1C, was linked in a later analysis to TCR beta V- and J-gene trimming.

PCR involved 60 Vbeta and 13 Jbeta primers. TCRdb's table, derived via immunoSEQ multiplex PCR, lists solely in-frame clones and lacks some. The table records fewer than 200,000 clones, roughly 80% of them present only once. The CDR3 sequence is 14 residues long. Trimming cost V 1 base and J 6 bases, with 10 bases left between them. The V gene's germline CDR1 is SGHNT and CDR2 YENEEA. Worth noting for this clone: Its specificity is unknown.

The clonotype originates from a woman aged 50 to 60 in good health and CMV-seropositive. Sequenced sample: PBMCs. V usage is TRBV11-3 and J usage is TRBJ1-5; D is perhaps TRBD1 (6 bases). For the CDR3, the DNA is TGTGCCAGCAGCTTAGTAGGGGGTGGTCAGCCCCAGCATTTT. It specifies CASSLVGGGQPQHF.